Following are 17 T cell receptor beta chains from one sample sequenced in a study of OX40 agonist ivuxolimab in advanced cancers. TCRdb's table, derived via immunoSEQ multiplex PCR, lists solely in-frame clones and lacks some. This sample has tens of thousands of clones; approximately 90% occur once, and the top ten carry around 2.9%. Specimen: CD4+ or CD8+ T cells sorted from blood, collected in a trial of the OX40 agonist ivuxolimab. These receptor sequences come from an adult with an advanced solid tumor such as melanoma, head and neck, liver or kidney cancer.

The chain has TRBV5-4 and TRBJ1-6; D is undetermined. The V gene lost 2 bases and the J gene lost 4 bases, with 10 bases spanning the gap. The CDR3 covers 15 residues. The germline CDR1 and CDR2 sequences are SGHNT and YYREEE (reference sequence). The CDR3 DNA reads TGTGCCAGCAGCTTAGGCCGCCATTATAATTCACCCCTCCACTTT. It yields the protein CASSLGRHYNSPLHF.

This chain connects TRBV19 to TRBJ2-3; D may be TRBD1 (5 bases). Germline CDR1 reads LNHDA; CDR2 reads SQIVND (reference sequence). The CDR3 totals 17 residues. V lost 2 bases and J 0 bases, leaving 15 bases between the germline ends. The CDR3 loop reads CASSIKSRGLSTDTQYF. The CDR3 coding sequence is TGTGCCAGTAGTATAAAGTCAAGGGGCCTCAGCACAGATACGCAGTATTTT.

The chain links TRBV19 to TRBJ1-2, with TRBD1 identical over 7 bases. The length of the CDR3 is 14 residues. CDR1 LNHDA and CDR2 SQIVND come from the germline V gene (reference sequence). The ends lost 4 bases at V and 0 bases at J; junction bases unmatched: 2. DNA for the CDR3: TGTGCCAGTAGTAGGGACAGAGCTAACTATGGCTACACCTTC. Encoded protein: CASSRDRANYGYTF.

CDR3 amino acids: CASSRTGSSYNEQFF. DNA of the CDR3: TGTGCCAGCAGCCGGACAGGCAGCTCCTACAATGAGCAGTTCTTC. This rearrangement joins TRBV11-1 to TRBJ2-1; 7 bases fit TRBD1. V gave up 5 bases and J gave up 0 bases; unmatched junction bases: 4. CDR1 is SGHAT, CDR2 FQDESV, per germline (reference sequence). CDR3 length: 15 amino acids.

J is TRBJ1-1 and V is TRBV5-4, with D unclear. The CDR3 loop spans 15 amino acids. The V end was cut by 3 bases, the J end by 1 base, with 13 bases between. Germline values: CDR1 SGHNT, CDR2 YYREEE (reference sequence). For the CDR3, the DNA is TGTGCCAGCAGCTCCCCCGGCGGGCAGAACACTGAAGCTTTCTTT. This translates into CASSSPGGQNTEAFF. The full variable domain, its missing parts supplied by reference TRBV5-4 and TRBJ1-1, is ETGVTQSPTHLIKTRGQQVTLRCSSQSGHNTVSWYQQALGQGPQFIFQYYREEENGRGNFPPRFSGLQFPNYSSELNVNALELDDSALYLCASSSPGGQNTEAFFGQGTRLTVV.

The rearrangement links TRBV7-3 to TRBJ2-2, with TRBD1 identical over 12 bases. Germline CDR1 and CDR2: SGHTA and FQGTGA. This CDR3 spans 17 amino acids. Trimming at V came to 5 bases and at J to 8 bases, leaving 12 bases not matched to a gene. CDR3 coding DNA: TGTGCCAGCAGCCGCTCCCCGGGACAGGGGGCGCCGGGGGAGCTGTTTTTT. Amino acid sequence: CASSRSPGQGAPGELFF.

The rearrangement uses TRBV6-5 and TRBJ2-7; tentative D call: TRBD1 (6 bases). Looked up from germline, CDR1 is MNHEY and CDR2 is SVGAGI. Trimming pared 7 bases from V and 1 base from J, leaving 17 bases between. The CDR3 length is 15 residues. The CDR3 here is CASKPYRDTSYEQYF. The CDR3 coding sequence is TGTGCCAGCAAACCCTACCGGGACACTTCCTACGAGCAGTACTTC.

This rearrangement joins TRBV21-1 to TRBJ2-2. TRBV21-1 is listed as a pseudogene. The CDR3 spans 15 residues. For the CDR3, the DNA is TGTGCCGGCAGCAAAGCGGGGGTCCCTTTCGGGGAGCTGTTTTTT. It codes for CAGSKAGVPFGELFF.

The chain links TRBV27 to TRBJ1-3; 10 nucleotides line up with TRBD1. The CDR3 covers 16 residues. V was pared by 0 bases and J by 2 bases, with 1 base of the junction left unmatched. Looked up from germline, CDR1 is MNHEY and CDR2 is SMNVEV (reference sequence). The CDR3 bases are TGTGCCAGCAGTTTATCAGGGACAGGGGCTGGAAACACCATATATTTT. This codes for CASSLSGTGAGNTIYF.

On this clone: The same CDR3 also results from other DNA sequences found in this sample. This chain uses TRBV14 with TRBJ1-1; D is unclear. Germline V lookup: CDR1 SGHDN, CDR2 FVKESK. The CDR3 extends over 13 amino acids. V was trimmed by 1 base and J by 2 bases, leaving 5 bases between them. The CDR3 protein is CASSQGRNTEAFF. CDR3 nucleotide sequence: TGTGCCAGCAGCCAAGGCAGAAACACTGAAGCTTTCTTT. The full variable domain, completed using reference TRBV14 and TRBJ1-1, is EAGVTQFPSHSVIEKGQTVTLRCDPISGHDNLYWYRRVMGKEIKFLLHFVKESKQDESGMPNNRFLAERTGGTYSTLKVQPAELEDSGVYFCASSQGRNTEAFFGQGTRLTVV.

The V gene is TRBV4-2, the J gene TRBJ2-2; 11 nucleotides agree with TRBD2. With 1 base clipped from V and 1 base from J, the junction kept 5 bases outside the gene matches. Germline V gene sequence: CDR1 LGHNA, CDR2 YNFKEQ. The CDR3 spans 18 residues. In DNA, the CDR3 is TGTGCCAGCAGCCAAGCCCCGCTAGCGGGGGGGAACACCGGGGAGCTGTTTTTT. Its translation is CASSQAPLAGGNTGELFF.

The chain uses TRBV5-1 and TRBJ1-3; TRBD1 might be the D (5 bases). The CDR3 spans 16 residues. Trimming took 3 bases from V and 0 from J, leaving 13 bases between them. Per germline, CDR1 SGHRS and CDR2 YFSETQ. The CDR3 nucleotides are TGCGCCAGCAGCTGGGGTACAGGTTACTCTGGAAACACCATATATTTT. This translates into CASSWGTGYSGNTIYF.

This clone has just a few counts. CDR3 DNA: TGTGCCAGCAGCTTAGTGGAAGGGAATGGCTACACCTTC. Its protein is CASSLVEGNGYTF. The chain recombines TRBV7-2 with TRBJ1-2; D is unclear. Germline lookup yields CDR1 SGHTA and CDR2 FQGNSA. V was trimmed by 1 base and J by 6 bases, leaving 9 bases between them. This CDR3 is 13 amino acids long. The full variable domain, its missing parts supplied by reference TRBV7-2 and TRBJ1-2, is GAGVSQSPSNKVTEKGKDVELRCDPISGHTALYWYRQSLGQGLEFLIYFQGNSAPDKSGLPSDRFSAERTGGSVSTLTIQRTQQEDSAVYLCASSLVEGNGYTFGSGTRLTVV.

The chain couples TRBV5-1 to TRBJ2-6; TRBD2 agrees at 7 bases. V shed 3 bases and J 4 bases; nucleotides not matched to a gene: 13. Germline V lookup: CDR1 SGHRS, CDR2 YFSETQ. The CDR3 is 18 residues long. The chain's CDR3 is CASSSTPGGGVGANVLTF. Here the CDR3 DNA reads TGCGCCAGCAGCTCGACTCCTGGGGGGGGAGTCGGGGCCAACGTCCTGACTTTC.

V is TRBV27 and J is TRBJ2-3; TRBD2 matches 15 bases. The CDR3 spans 21 residues. With 4 bases clipped from V and 1 base from J, the junction kept 15 bases outside the gene matches. CDR1 MNHEY and CDR2 SMNVEV come from the germline V gene (reference sequence). This CDR3 reads CASSSDLGLAGGSYRTDTQYF. In nucleotides, the CDR3 is TGTGCCAGCAGTTCAGACCTGGGACTAGCGGGGGGCTCTTACCGCACAGATACGCAGTATTTT.

V usage is TRBV6-1 and J usage is TRBJ2-5; 7 nucleotides agree with TRBD2. With V trimmed by 2 bases and J by 4 bases, 10 bases remained unmatched. Per the germline V gene, CDR1 is MNHNS and CDR2 is SASEGT. This CDR3 spans 16 amino acids. In DNA, the CDR3 is TGTGCCAGCAGTGAAAATGGTTATGGGGGGGGAGAGACCCAGTACTTC. Translating it yields CASSENGYGGGETQYF.

On this clone: Sequence at one end of the junction differs from germline and may be a read error. This rearrangement joins TRBV7-9 to TRBJ1-1; D unclear. This CDR3 is built from 14 residues. Germline lookup yields CDR1 SEHNR and CDR2 FQNEAQ (reference sequence). The CDR3 here is CASRLGFGNTEAFF. CDR3 nucleotides: TGTGCCAGCAGATTAGGATTTGGCAACACTGAAGCTTTCTTT.